The 27 T cell receptor beta chains below all came from one sample that was sequenced in a study of blood T cell repertoires in COVID-19. Clones were sequenced by immunoSEQ multiplex PCR, and TCRdb holds only the in-frame ones, with some missing. Of about 260,000 clones in the sample, about 87% were seen once. The sequencing sample was made of peripheral blood. The source is an older woman with COVID-19, enrolled during active disease.

CDR3 sequence: CAGKGADSYNSPLHF. The CDR3 nucleotides are TGTGCCGGAAAGGGGGCGGATTCCTATAATTCACCCCTCCACTTT. The rearrangement uses TRBV28 and TRBJ1-6, with 7 bases identical to TRBD1. V shed 11 bases and J 1 base; nucleotides not matched to a gene: 8. Germline CDR1 is MDHEN and CDR2 is SYDVKM. This CDR3 contains 15 residues.

This clone was detected only once. The chain is built from TRBV7-9 and TRBJ2-1, with 12 nucleotides matching TRBD2. The V gene end was trimmed by 5 bases and the J gene end by 7 bases; junction bases not matched to a gene: 18. The germline V gene has CDR1 SEHNR and CDR2 FQNEAQ (reference sequence). CDR3 length equals 19 residues. The CDR3 bases are TGTGCCAGCAGCCAAGCGCTAGTGACTAGCGGGAGATCGGGGAATGAGCAGTTCTTC. This codes for CASSQALVTSGRSGNEQFF.

The J gene is TRBJ1-3, the V gene TRBV30, with no clear D. Trimming cost V 4 bases and J 0 bases, with 7 bases left between them. CDR3 length: 13 residues. The germline V gene encodes CDR1 GTSNPN and CDR2 SVGIG (reference sequence). This CDR3 is CAWTPISGNTIYF. The CDR3 nucleotides read TGTGCCTGGACGCCTATCTCTGGAAACACCATATATTTT.

The chain links TRBV5-1 to TRBJ2-7, with TRBD1 identical over 9 bases. This CDR3 region has 14 residues. Unmatched junction bases numbered 5, after V lost 1 base and J lost 6 bases. Germline lookup yields CDR1 SGHRS and CDR2 YFSETQ. The CDR3 region has the DNA TGCGCCAGCAGCTTGTCCGACAGGGGGAGCGAGCAGTACTTC. This codes for CASSLSDRGSEQYF.

This rearrangement joins TRBV28 to TRBJ2-7, with TRBD2 identical over 7 bases. CDR1 MDHEN and CDR2 SYDVKM come from the germline V gene. Unmatched junction bases numbered 13, after V lost 8 bases and J lost 6 bases. This CDR3 is 14 amino acids long. The CDR3 sequence: CASPGREGLCEQYF. CDR3 DNA: TGTGCCAGCCCTGGGAGGGAGGGCCTGTGCGAGCAGTACTTC.

This clone was seen once. This CDR3 reads CASSDPTGNFSPLHF. DNA for the CDR3: TGTGCCAGCAGTGACCCGACAGGGAATTTTTCACCCCTCCACTTT. This sequence joins TRBV2 and TRBJ1-6, with 7 bases identical to TRBD1. Germline CDR1 and CDR2: SNHLY and FYNNEI. Trimming removed 3 bases from V and 9 bases from J; junction bases left unmatched: 8. The CDR3 has 15 residues. The full variable domain, its missing parts supplied by reference TRBV2 and TRBJ1-6, is EPEVTQTPSHQVTQMGQEVILRCVPISNHLYFYWYRQILGQKVEFLVSFYNNEISEKSEIFDDQFSVERPDGSNFTLKIRSTKLEDSAMYFCASSDPTGNFSPLHFGNGTRLTVT.

The chain links TRBV6-1 to TRBJ2-3, with 7 positions matching TRBD2. The CDR3 has 15 residues. V was pared by 3 bases and J by 6 bases, with 9 bases of the junction left unmatched. Germline V gene lookup returns CDR1 MNHNS and CDR2 SASEGT. The CDR3 nucleotides are TGTGCCAGCAGTGATTGGTGGGAGGGCAGGGATACGCAGTATTTT. This sequence encodes CASSDWWEGRDTQYF.

The chain joins TRBV7-8 to TRBJ1-1; TRBD1 might be the D (5 bases). The CDR3 is made up of 13 amino acids. In germline, CDR1 is SGHVS, CDR2 FQNEAQ. Trimming took 6 bases from V and 1 from J, leaving 9 bases between them. Here the CDR3 reads CASSYGANTEAFF. The CDR3 nucleotides are TGTGCCAGCAGTTATGGGGCGAACACTGAAGCTTTCTTT.

This rearrangement joins TRBV6-1 to TRBJ1-1; possible D gene TRBD1, 5 bases. The CDR3 consists of 14 residues. The germline V and J ends were trimmed by 6 bases and 1 base, with 12 bases remaining between them. Germline V CDR1 and CDR2: MNHNS, SASEGT. The CDR3 loop is CASRTPTENTEAFF. Here the CDR3 DNA reads TGTGCCAGCAGGACACCGACAGAGAACACTGAAGCTTTCTTT.

The gene calls are TRBV6-6 and TRBJ2-1, with D hard to call. The germline V gene encodes CDR1 MNHNY and CDR2 SVGAGI (reference sequence). Between the trimmed V and J ends, which lost 5 bases and 0 bases, there was a span of 8 bases. This CDR3 comprises 14 residues. The CDR3, as DNA: TGTGCCAGCAGTCCCAGGATCTCCTACAATGAGCAGTTCTTC. Its translation: CASSPRISYNEQFF.

The chain carries TRBV9 and TRBJ2-1; 9 bases fit TRBD2. Germline trimming cut 3 bases from V and 4 bases from J; bases unmatched to any gene: 5. The CDR3 covers 15 residues. Germline assignment: CDR1 SGDLS and CDR2 YYNGEE. CDR3 nucleotide sequence: TGTGCCAGCAGCGCGCGACTAGCGGCATACAATGAGCAGTTCTTC. Translated, it gives CASSARLAAYNEQFF.

This chain links TRBV7-9 with TRBJ2-5; 7 positions match TRBD2. There are 15 residues in the CDR3. Germline assignment: CDR1 SEHNR and CDR2 FQNEAQ (reference sequence). J was trimmed by 1 base and V by 2 bases; bases with no gene match: 4. DNA for the CDR3: TGTGCCAGCAGCTTACGCCGGGAGGTCCAAGAGACCCAGTACTTC. Encoded protein: CASSLRREVQETQYF.

The CDR3 coding sequence is TGTGCCACCAGTGATTCCTCAGCAGGATTGGAGCAGTTCTTC. This sequence encodes CATSDSSAGLEQFF. This chain connects TRBV24-1 to TRBJ2-1, with no clear D. Deletions cut 2 bases from V and 10 bases from J, with 14 bases between. In germline, CDR1 is KGHDR, CDR2 SFDVKD. The CDR3 runs to 14 residues.

The rearrangement joins TRBV18 to TRBJ2-7; D gene unclear. Per the germline V gene, CDR1 is KGHSH and CDR2 is LQKENI. V shed 2 bases and J shed 7 bases, with 15 bases lying between them. The CDR3 is 14 residues long. The CDR3 region has the DNA TGTGCCAGCTCACCATCGGCCAGGTACTTAGAGCAGTACTTC. This gives the protein CASSPSARYLEQYF.

The chain has TRBV28 and TRBJ2-7, with unresolved D. The CDR3 has 11 residues. The germline V gene encodes CDR1 MDHEN and CDR2 SYDVKM. Trimming left V 5 bases short and J 6 bases short, with 8 bases between. The CDR3 is CASSTTTEQYF. In DNA form, the CDR3 reads TGTGCCAGCAGTACCACAACCGAGCAGTACTTC.

The count of this clone is one. The J gene is TRBJ2-2, the V gene TRBV6-2 or TRBV6-3; D is perhaps TRBD1 (6 bases). V lost 5 bases, J lost 5 bases, and 18 bases lay in between. Germline CDR1 and CDR2: MNHEY and SVGEGT. CDR3 size: 16 residues. CDR3 in amino acids: CASSPLGDRRTGELFF. CDR3 nucleotides: TGTGCCAGCAGTCCCCTGGGCGACAGGAGAACCGGGGAGCTGTTTTTT.

The chain has TRBV10-2 and TRBJ2-7; no clear D. With 3 bases removed from V and 4 bases from J, the gap between germline ends came to 7 bases. The CDR3 loop spans 12 amino acids. Germline assignment: CDR1 WSHSY and CDR2 SAAADI. The CDR3 coding sequence is TGCGCCAGCAGTGATTTGGAGTACGAGCAGTACTTC. This translates into CASSDLEYEQYF.

The rearrangement links TRBV11-3 to TRBJ1-3; the D is unclear. The CDR3 has 13 residues. Per germline, CDR1 SGHNT and CDR2 YENEEA. V was shortened by 4 bases and J by 4 bases, with 8 bases between the two germline ends. The CDR3 loop is CASSSEQGNTIYF. The DNA for the CDR3 is TGTGCCAGCAGCTCGGAGCAGGGAAACACCATATATTTT. The full variable domain, in which reference TRBV11-3 and TRBJ1-3 provide the parts outside the CDR3, is EAGVVQSPRYKIIEKKQPVAFWCNPISGHNTLYWYLQNLGQGPELLIRYENEEAVDDSQLPKDRFSAERLKGVDSTLKIQPAELGDSAVYLCASSSEQGNTIYFGEGSWLTVV.

This clone was counted a single time. The chain employs TRBV19 and TRBJ1-2; a weak D match, TRBD1 (5 bases). Trimming took off 3 bases at V and 8 bases at J, with 13 bases between the two ends. The CDR3 runs to 13 residues. Germline-derived CDR1 and CDR2 are LNHDA and SQIVND (reference sequence). The CDR3 here is CASSMGQNGGYTF. The DNA for the CDR3 is TGTGCCAGTAGTATGGGGCAAAACGGAGGCTACACCTTC.

This chain links TRBV7-2 with TRBJ2-7, with 11 bases aligning to TRBD2. V was clipped by 5 bases and J by 2 bases; unmatched bases: 5. This CDR3 has 15 residues. Germline CDR1 and CDR2: SGHTA and FQGNSA. The chain's CDR3 is CASSPASGRTYEQYF. The CDR3 DNA follows: TGTGCCAGCAGCCCGGCTAGCGGGAGGACCTACGAGCAGTACTTC. Complete variable domain (other parts from reference TRBV7-2 and TRBJ2-7): GAGVSQSPSNKVTEKGKDVELRCDPISGHTALYWYRQSLGQGLEFLIYFQGNSAPDKSGLPSDRFSAERTGGSVSTLTIQRTQQEDSAVYLCASSPASGRTYEQYFGPGTRLTVT.

The CDR3 reads CASSRGTSYNEQYF. DNA for the CDR3: TGCGCCAGCAGCCGCGGGACTAGCTATAACGAGCAGTACTTC. V is TRBV5-1 and J is TRBJ2-7; TRBD2 agrees at 9 bases. Unmatched junction bases numbered 7, after V lost 4 bases and J lost 5 bases. The germline V gene encodes CDR1 SGHRS and CDR2 YFSETQ. The CDR3 runs to 14 residues.

The rearrangement joins TRBV30 to TRBJ1-2, with 7 positions matching TRBD1. Germline V lookup: CDR1 GTSNPN, CDR2 SVGIG (reference sequence). The CDR3 consists of 13 residues. J was trimmed by 8 bases and V by 4 bases; bases with no gene match: 10. The CDR3, as DNA: TGTGCCTGGAATCGACAGGGTGTGGGGGGCTACACCTTC. Translated: CAWNRQGVGGYTF.

The rearrangement joins TRBV7-8 to TRBJ2-7; 7 nucleotides match TRBD1. The germline V gene encodes CDR1 SGHVS and CDR2 FQNEAQ. This CDR3 spans 16 amino acids. With 5 bases clipped from V and 4 bases from J, the junction kept 14 bases outside the gene matches. For the CDR3, the DNA is TGTGCCAGCAGCAAACTAGGGGGCGAAGTAGGGTACGAGCAGTACTTC. Protein product: CASSKLGGEVGYEQYF.

The chain carries TRBV11-1 and TRBJ1-5, with 8 positions matching TRBD1. This CDR3 is built from 13 residues. Germline trimming cut 4 bases from V and 6 bases from J; bases unmatched to any gene: 2. In germline, CDR1 is SGHAT, CDR2 FQDESV (reference sequence). The CDR3 loop is CASSSDRGQPQHF. The CDR3 DNA sequence: TGTGCCAGCAGCTCCGACAGGGGTCAGCCCCAGCATTTT.

This chain joins TRBV18 and TRBJ1-1; 9 nucleotides match TRBD1. Trimming at V came to 6 bases and at J to 3 bases, leaving 2 bases not matched to a gene. The germline CDR1 and CDR2 sequences are KGHSH and LQKENI. The CDR3 length is 13 residues. The CDR3 DNA follows: TGTGCCAGCTCTCGGGACAGGGACACTGAAGCTTTCTTT. Translated, it gives CASSRDRDTEAFF.

The rearrangement links TRBV27 to TRBJ1-5; 9 bases map to TRBD1. V was pared by 8 bases and J by 3 bases, with 5 bases of the junction left unmatched. The CDR3 is 14 amino acids. Germline CDR1 reads MNHEY; CDR2 reads SMNVEV (reference sequence). The CDR3 spells CASGRDRVNQPQHF. The CDR3 DNA sequence: TGTGCCAGCGGGCGGGACAGGGTCAATCAGCCCCAGCATTTT.

The chain recombines TRBV18 with TRBJ2-1; possibly TRBD2 for D (6 bases). This CDR3 spans 17 amino acids. Between the trimmed V and J ends, which lost 0 bases and 2 bases, there was a span of 14 bases. Germline CDR1 KGHSH, CDR2 LQKENI. In DNA, the CDR3 is TGTGCCAGCTCACCACCGATCGGGCGGGAAACCTACAATGAGCAGTTCTTC. It encodes CASSPPIGRETYNEQFF.